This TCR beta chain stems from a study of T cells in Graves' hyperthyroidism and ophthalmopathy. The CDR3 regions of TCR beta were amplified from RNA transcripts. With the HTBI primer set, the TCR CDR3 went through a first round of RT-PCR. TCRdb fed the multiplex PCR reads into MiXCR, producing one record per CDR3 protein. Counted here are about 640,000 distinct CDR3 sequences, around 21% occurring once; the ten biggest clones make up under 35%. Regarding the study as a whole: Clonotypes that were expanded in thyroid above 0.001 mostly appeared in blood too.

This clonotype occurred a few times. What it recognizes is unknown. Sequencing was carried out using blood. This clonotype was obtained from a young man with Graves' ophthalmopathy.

In DNA, the CDR3 is TGTGCCAGCACCTACGGGGGACTCACAGATACGCAGTATTTT. This translates into CASTYGGLTDTQYF. V usage is TRBV12-3 or TRBV12-4 and J usage is TRBJ2-3; D is possibly TRBD2 (6 bases). This CDR3 has 14 amino acids. The V gene lost 7 bases and the J gene lost 2 bases, with 13 bases spanning the gap.